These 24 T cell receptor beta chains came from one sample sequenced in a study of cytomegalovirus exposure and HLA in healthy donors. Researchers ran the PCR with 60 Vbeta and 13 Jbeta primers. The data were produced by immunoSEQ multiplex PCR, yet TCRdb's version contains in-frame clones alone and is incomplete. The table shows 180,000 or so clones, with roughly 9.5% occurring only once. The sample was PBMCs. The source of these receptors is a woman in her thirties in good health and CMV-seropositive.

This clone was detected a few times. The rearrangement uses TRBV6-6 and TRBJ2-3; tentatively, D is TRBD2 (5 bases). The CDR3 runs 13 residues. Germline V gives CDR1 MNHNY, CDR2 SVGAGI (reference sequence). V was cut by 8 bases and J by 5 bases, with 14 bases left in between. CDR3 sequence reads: CASELAGGDTQYF. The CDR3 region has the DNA TGTGCCAGCGAGTTGGCGGGCGGAGATACGCAGTATTTT.

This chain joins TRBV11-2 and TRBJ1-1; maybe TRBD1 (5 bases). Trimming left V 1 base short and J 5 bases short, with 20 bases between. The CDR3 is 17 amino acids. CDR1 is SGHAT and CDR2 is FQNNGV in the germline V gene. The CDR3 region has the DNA TGTGCCAGCAGCTTAGCTCCCCCCTTAGGGCAGGGAACTGAAGCTTTCTTT. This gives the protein CASSLAPPLGQGTEAFF.

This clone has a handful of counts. In DNA, the CDR3 is TGTGCCAGCTCACCAGGAGGGGGCGATAACTATGGCTACACCTTC. It codes for CASSPGGGDNYGYTF. This chain uses TRBV18 with TRBJ1-2; 7 bases agree with TRBD1. Germline CDR1 is KGHSH and CDR2 is LQKENI. This CDR3 contains 15 residues. With 2 bases clipped from V and 1 base from J, the junction kept 4 bases outside the gene matches.

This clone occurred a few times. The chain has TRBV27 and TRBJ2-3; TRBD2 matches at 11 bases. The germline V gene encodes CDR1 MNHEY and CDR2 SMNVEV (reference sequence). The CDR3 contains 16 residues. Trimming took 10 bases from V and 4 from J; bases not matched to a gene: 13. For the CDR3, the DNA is TGTGCCAACCATTTAGCGGGAGGGCATTACCCAGATACGCAGTATTTT. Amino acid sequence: CANHLAGGHYPDTQYF.

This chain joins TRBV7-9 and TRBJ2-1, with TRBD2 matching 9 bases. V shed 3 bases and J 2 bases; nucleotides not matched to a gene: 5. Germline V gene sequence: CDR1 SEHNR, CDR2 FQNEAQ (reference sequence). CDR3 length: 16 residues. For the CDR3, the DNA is TGTGCCAGCAGCTTCTTAGCGGGAGTCACCTACAATGAGCAGTTCTTC. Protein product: CASSFLAGVTYNEQFF.

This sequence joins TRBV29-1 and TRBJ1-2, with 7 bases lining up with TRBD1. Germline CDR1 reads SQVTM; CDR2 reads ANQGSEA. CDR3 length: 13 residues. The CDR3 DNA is TGCAGTGTGGAAACCAGGGGGAACTATGGCTACACCTTC. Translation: CSVETRGNYGYTF.

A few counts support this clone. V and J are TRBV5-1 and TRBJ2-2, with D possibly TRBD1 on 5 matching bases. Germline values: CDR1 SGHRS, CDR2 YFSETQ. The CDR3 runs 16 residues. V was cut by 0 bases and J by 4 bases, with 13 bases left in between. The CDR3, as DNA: TGCGCCAGCAGCTTGGCCCCAGGGATCCCCACCGGGGAGCTGTTTTTT. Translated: CASSLAPGIPTGELFF.

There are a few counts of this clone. CDR3 in amino acids: CASSYQDYNEQFF. In nucleotides, the CDR3 is TGTGCCAGCTCTTACCAGGACTACAATGAGCAGTTCTTC. The chain carries TRBV18 and TRBJ2-1; D gene uncertain. The CDR3 runs to 13 residues. Trimming left V 6 bases short and J 3 bases short, with 9 bases between. CDR1 KGHSH and CDR2 LQKENI come from the germline V gene.

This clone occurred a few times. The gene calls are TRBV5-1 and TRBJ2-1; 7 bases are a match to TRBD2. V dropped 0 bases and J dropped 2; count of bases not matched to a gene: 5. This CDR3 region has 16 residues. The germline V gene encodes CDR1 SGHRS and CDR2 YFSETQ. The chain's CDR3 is CASSLGGLAAYNEQFF. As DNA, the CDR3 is TGCGCCAGCAGCTTGGGGGGTCTAGCGGCCTACAATGAGCAGTTCTTC.

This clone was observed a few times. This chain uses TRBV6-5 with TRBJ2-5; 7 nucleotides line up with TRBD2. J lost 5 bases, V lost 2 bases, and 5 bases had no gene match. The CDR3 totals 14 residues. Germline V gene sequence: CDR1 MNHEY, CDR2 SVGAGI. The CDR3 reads CASSYTREAETQYF. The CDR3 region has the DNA TGTGCCAGCAGTTACACACGGGAGGCGGAGACCCAGTACTTC.

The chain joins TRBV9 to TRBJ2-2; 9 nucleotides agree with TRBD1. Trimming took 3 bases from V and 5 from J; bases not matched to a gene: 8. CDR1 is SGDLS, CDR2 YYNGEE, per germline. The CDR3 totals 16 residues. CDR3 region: CASSGPQGAGTGELFF. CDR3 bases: TGTGCCAGCAGCGGACCACAGGGGGCGGGAACCGGGGAGCTGTTTTTT.

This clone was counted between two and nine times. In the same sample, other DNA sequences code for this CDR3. CDR3 sequence: CASSQDPTTYAEYF. The CDR3 bases are TGCGCCAGCAGCCAAGATCCAACTACCTACGCGGAGTACTTC. J is TRBJ2-7 and V is TRBV4-1, with D uncertain. Trimming cost V 0 bases and J 11 bases, with 17 bases left between them. The CDR3 covers 14 residues. Germline lookup yields CDR1 MGHRA and CDR2 YSYEKL.

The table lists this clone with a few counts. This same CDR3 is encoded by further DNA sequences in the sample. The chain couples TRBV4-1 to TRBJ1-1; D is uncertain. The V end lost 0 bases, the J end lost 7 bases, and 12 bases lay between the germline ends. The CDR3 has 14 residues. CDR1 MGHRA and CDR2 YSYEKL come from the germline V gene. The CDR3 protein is CASSQERRLYEAFF. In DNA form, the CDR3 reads TGCGCCAGCAGCCAAGAACGGCGGCTCTATGAAGCTTTCTTT.

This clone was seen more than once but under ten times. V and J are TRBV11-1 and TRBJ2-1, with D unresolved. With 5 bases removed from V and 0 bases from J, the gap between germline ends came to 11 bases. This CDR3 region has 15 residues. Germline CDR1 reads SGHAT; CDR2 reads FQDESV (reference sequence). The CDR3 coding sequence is TGTGCCAGCAGCCCTGAGAAGAGCTCCTACAATGAGCAGTTCTTC. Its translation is CASSPEKSSYNEQFF.

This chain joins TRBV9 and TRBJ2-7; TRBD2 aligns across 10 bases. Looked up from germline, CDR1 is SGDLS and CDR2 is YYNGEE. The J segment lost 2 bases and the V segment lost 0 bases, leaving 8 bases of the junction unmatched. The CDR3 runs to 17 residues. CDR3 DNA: TGTGCCAGCAGCGTAGATCTCTCACTAGCGGGAACCTACGAGCAGTACTTC. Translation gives CASSVDLSLAGTYEQYF.

CDR3 in DNA: TGTGCCAGCAGCTTAAGCGGAGCAACTAATGAAAAACTGTTTTTT. Its protein product is CASSLSGATNEKLFF. The rearrangement uses TRBV11-2 and TRBJ1-4; D is unresolved. Deletions cut 2 bases from V and 0 bases from J, with 7 bases between. Germline V gene data show CDR1 as SGHAT and CDR2 as FQNNGV. The CDR3 is made up of 15 amino acids.

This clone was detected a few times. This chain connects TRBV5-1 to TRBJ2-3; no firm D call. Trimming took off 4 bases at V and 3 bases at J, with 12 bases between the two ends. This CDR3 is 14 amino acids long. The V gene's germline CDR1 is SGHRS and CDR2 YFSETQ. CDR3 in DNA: TGCGCCAGCAGCCCGAGCTCGTTAACAGATACGCAGTATTTT. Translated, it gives CASSPSSLTDTQYF.

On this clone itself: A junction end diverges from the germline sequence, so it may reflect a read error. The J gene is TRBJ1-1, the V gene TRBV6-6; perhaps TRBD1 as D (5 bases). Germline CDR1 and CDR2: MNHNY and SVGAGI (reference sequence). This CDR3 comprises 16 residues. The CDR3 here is CASLRSSGRGNTEVFF. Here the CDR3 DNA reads TGTGCCAGCTTACGTTCATCGGGACGGGGGAACACTGAAGTTTTCTTT.

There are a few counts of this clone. CDR3 sequence: CASSLDRGDYGYTF. DNA for the CDR3: TGTGCCAGCAGCTTGGACAGGGGGGACTATGGCTACACCTTC. The chain uses TRBV5-5 and TRBJ1-2; 8 bases map to TRBD1. The CDR3 is made up of 14 amino acids. The V gene's germline CDR1 is SGHKS and CDR2 YYEKEE (reference sequence). V shed 0 bases, J shed 3 bases, and the junction held 1 base outside the gene matches.

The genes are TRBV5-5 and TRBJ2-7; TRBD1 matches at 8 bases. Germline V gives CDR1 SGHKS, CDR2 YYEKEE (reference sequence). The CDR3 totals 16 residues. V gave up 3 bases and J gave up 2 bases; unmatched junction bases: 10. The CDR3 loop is CASSSGPGTGTYEQYF. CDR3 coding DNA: TGTGCCAGCAGCTCTGGTCCCGGGACAGGAACCTACGAGCAGTACTTC.

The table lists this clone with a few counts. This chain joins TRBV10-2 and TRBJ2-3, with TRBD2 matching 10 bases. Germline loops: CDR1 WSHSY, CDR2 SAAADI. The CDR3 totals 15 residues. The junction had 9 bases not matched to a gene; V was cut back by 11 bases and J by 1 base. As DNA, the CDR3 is TGCGCCTTGCTTCCCGGGACTAGCGGCACAGATACGCAGTATTTT. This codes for CALLPGTSGTDTQYF.

The DNA for the CDR3 is TGCAGCGTTGACCCCCCCGCTAACTATGGCTACACCTTC. Protein: CSVDPPANYGYTF. This chain uses TRBV29-1 with TRBJ1-2; D gene ambiguous. The germline gives CDR1 SQVTM, CDR2 ANQGSEA. V gave up 3 bases and J gave up 0 bases, with 8 bases separating them. This CDR3 is 13 amino acids long.

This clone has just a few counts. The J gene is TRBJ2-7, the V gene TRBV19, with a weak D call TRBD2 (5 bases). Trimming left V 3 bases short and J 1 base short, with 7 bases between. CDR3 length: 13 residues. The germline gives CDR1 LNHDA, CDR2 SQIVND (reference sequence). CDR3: CASSIGISYEQYF. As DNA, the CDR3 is TGTGCCAGTAGTATCGGGATTTCCTACGAGCAGTACTTC.

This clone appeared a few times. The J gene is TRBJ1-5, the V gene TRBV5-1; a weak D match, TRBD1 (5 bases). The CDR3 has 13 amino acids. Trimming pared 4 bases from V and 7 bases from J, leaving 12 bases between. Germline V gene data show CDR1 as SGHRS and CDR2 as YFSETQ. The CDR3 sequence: CASSAQGGQPQHF. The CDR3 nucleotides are TGCGCCAGCAGCGCTCAGGGAGGGCAGCCCCAGCATTTT. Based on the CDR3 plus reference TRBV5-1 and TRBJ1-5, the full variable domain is KAGVTQTPRYLIKTRGQQVTLSCSPISGHRSVSWYQQTPGQGLQFLFEYFSETQRNKGNFPGRFSGRQFSNSRSEMNVSTLELGDSALYLCASSAQGGQPQHFGDGTRLSIL.